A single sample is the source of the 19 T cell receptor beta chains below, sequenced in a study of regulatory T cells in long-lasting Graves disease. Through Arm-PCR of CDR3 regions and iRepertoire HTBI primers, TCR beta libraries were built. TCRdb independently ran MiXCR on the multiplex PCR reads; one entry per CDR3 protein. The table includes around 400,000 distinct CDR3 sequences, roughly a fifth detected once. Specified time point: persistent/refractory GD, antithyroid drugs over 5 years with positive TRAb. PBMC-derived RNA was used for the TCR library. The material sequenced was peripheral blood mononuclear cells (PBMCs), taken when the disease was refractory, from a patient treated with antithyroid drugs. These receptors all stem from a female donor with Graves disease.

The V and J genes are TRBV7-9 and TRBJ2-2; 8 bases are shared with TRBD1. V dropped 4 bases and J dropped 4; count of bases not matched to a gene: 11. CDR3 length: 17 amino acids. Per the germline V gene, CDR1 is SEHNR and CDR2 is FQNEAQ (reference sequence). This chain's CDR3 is CASSSPRGQEATGELFF. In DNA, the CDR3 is TGTGCCAGCAGCTCCCCTCGGGGACAGGAAGCCACCGGGGAGCTGTTTTTT.

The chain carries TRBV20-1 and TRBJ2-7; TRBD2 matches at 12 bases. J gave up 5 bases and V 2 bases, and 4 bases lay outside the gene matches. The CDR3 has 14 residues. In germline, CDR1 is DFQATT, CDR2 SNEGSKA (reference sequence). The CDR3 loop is CSARRLAGAHEQYF. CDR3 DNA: TGCAGTGCTAGAAGACTAGCGGGAGCCCACGAGCAGTACTTC.

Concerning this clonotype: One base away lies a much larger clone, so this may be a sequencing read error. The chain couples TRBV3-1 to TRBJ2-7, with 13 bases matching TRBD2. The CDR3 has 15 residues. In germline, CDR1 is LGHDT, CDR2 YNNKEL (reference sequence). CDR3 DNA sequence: TGTACCAGCAGCCGGACTAGCGGGAGACGCAACGAGCAGTACTTC. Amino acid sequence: CTSSRTSGRRNEQYF.

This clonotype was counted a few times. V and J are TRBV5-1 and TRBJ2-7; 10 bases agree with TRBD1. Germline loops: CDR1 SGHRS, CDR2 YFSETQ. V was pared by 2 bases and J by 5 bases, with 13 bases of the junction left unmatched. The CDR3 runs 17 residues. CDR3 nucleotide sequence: TGCGCCAGCAGCTTATCAGCGACAGGGGGCTTTTTGGACGAGCAGTACTTC. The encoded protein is CASSLSATGGFLDEQYF.

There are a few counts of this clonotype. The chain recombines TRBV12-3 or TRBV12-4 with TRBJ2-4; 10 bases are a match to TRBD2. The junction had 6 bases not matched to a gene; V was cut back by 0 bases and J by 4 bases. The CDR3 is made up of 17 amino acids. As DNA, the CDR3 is TGTGCCAGCAGTTTAGCGCTTGCTAGCGGGAGAAAAAACATTCAGTACTTC. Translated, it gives CASSLALASGRKNIQYF.

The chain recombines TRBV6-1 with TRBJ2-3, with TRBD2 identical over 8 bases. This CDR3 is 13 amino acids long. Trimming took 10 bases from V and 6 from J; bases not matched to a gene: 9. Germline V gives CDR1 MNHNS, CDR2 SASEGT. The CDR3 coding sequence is TGTGCCACTAGCGGGTCCCTCGGCGATACGCAGTATTTT. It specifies CATSGSLGDTQYF.

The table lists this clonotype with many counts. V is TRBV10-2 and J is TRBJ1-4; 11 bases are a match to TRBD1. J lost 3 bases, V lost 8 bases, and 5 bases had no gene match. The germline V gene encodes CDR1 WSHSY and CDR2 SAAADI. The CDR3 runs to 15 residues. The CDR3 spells CASRGQGAANEKLFF. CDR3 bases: TGCGCCAGCCGCGGACAGGGGGCAGCTAATGAAAAACTGTTTTTT.

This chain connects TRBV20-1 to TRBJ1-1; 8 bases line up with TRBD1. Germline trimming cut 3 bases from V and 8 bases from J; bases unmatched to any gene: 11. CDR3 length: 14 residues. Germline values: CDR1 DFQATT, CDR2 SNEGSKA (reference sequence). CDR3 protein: CSARDGTGSPEAFF. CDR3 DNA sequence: TGCAGTGCTAGGGATGGGACAGGCTCTCCCGAAGCTTTCTTT.

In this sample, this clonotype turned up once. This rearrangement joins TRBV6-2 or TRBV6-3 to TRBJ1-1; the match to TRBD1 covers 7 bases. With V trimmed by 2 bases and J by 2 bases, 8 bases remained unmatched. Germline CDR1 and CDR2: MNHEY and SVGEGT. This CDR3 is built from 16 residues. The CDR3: CASSYGTALSNTEAFF. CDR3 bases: TGTGCCAGCAGTTACGGGACAGCACTATCCAACACTGAAGCTTTCTTT.

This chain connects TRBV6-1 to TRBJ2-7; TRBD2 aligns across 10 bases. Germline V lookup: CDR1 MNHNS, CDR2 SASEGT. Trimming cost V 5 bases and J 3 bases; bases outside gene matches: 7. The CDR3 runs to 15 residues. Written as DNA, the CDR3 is TGTGCCAGCAGTCGTCTAGCGGGAGTGAACTACGAGCAGTACTTC. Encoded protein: CASSRLAGVNYEQYF.

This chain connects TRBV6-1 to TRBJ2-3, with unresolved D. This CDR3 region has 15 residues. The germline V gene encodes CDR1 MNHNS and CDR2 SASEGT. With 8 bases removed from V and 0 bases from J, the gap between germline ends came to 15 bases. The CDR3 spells CASENTATSTDTQYF. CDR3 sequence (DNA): TGTGCCAGCGAGAATACAGCAACTAGCACAGATACGCAGTATTTT.

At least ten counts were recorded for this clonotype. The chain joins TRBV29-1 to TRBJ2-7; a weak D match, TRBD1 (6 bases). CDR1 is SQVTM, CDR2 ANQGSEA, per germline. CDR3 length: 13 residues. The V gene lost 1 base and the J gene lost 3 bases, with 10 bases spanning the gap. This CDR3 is CSVEAPGDYEQYF. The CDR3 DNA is TGCAGCGTTGAAGCCCCAGGGGACTACGAGCAGTACTTC.

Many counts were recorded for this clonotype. This chain's CDR3 is CAISTRTGGDTEAFF. The CDR3 DNA sequence: TGTGCCATCAGTACCCGGACAGGAGGGGACACTGAAGCTTTCTTT. The chain links TRBV10-3 to TRBJ1-1; 7 bases are shared with TRBD1. The CDR3 spans 15 residues. The V gene's germline CDR1 is ENHRY and CDR2 SYGVKD. With V trimmed by 5 bases and J by 3 bases, 9 bases remained unmatched.

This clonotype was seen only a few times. The CDR3 DNA follows: TGTGCCAGCTCAGCCTCGGACACCTCTAACTATGGCTACACCTTC. Its translation: CASSASDTSNYGYTF. The J gene is TRBJ1-2, the V gene TRBV18; maybe TRBD1 (5 bases). The CDR3 is made up of 15 amino acids. Between the trimmed V and J ends, which lost 5 bases and 0 bases, there was a span of 13 bases. Germline lookup yields CDR1 KGHSH and CDR2 LQKENI.

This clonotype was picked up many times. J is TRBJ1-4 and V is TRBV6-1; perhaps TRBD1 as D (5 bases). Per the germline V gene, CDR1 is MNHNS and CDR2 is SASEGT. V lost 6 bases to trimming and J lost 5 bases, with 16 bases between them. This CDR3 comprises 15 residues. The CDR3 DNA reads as TGTGCCAGCAGCCCCGAGCACAGGAGGAATGAAAAACTGTTTTTT. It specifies CASSPEHRRNEKLFF.

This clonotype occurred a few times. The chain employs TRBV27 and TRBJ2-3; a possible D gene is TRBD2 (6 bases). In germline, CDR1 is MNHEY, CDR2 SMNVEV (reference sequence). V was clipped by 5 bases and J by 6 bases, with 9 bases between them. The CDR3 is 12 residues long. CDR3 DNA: TGTGCCAGCAGTCCCGCGGGGGATACGCAGTATTTT. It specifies CASSPAGDTQYF.

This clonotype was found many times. The CDR3 here is CASSSRGQETQYF. DNA of the CDR3: TGTGCCAGCAGCTCGAGGGGGCAAGAGACCCAGTACTTC. This sequence joins TRBV7-9 and TRBJ2-5, with D maybe TRBD1 (6 bases). This CDR3 has 13 amino acids. Germline values: CDR1 SEHNR, CDR2 FQNEAQ (reference sequence). Trimming removed 4 bases at V and 2 bases at J, with 8 bases between.

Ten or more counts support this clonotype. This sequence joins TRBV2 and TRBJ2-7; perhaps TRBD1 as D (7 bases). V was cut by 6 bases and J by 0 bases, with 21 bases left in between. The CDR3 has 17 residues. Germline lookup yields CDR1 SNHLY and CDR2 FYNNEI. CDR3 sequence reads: CASSFGPSGGISYEQYF. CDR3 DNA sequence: TGTGCCAGCAGCTTTGGGCCGTCAGGGGGGATCTCCTACGAGCAGTACTTC.

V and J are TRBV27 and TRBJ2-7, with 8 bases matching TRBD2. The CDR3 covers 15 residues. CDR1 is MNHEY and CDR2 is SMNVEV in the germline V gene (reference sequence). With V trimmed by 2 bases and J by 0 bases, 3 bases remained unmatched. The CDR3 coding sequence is TGTGCCAGCAGTTTAACGGGACTAGTCTCCTACGAGCAGTACTTC. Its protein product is CASSLTGLVSYEQYF.